Sequencing of this T cell receptor beta chain was carried out in a study of brain T cells in children with intractable seizures (dated by TCRdb to the early 2020s). As for the study more broadly: Resected brain tissue from 50 or so pediatric epilepsy surgery cases was initially screened for immune gene transcripts with a NanoString immunology panel. About 70% of the 12 selected surgery cases also had pre-surgery blood sequenced, which left four cases with brain tissue only. The paper's findings and limits, for the study overall: Because pre- and post-surgery blood were sequenced to different depths, clones absent from the pre-surgery sample may reflect undersampling. Viral specificity was inferred only from CDR3 sequence similarity, and patients' HCMV serostatus was unknown.

The immunoSEQ assay was used to generate TCR beta chain sequences from genomic DNA. The source study handled its data this way. Any CDR3 sequence that did not begin with the conserved framework cysteine at position 104 was removed by hand. To get clonality, the normalized Shannon's Diversity Index was subtracted from one, giving values from 0 (maximal diversity) to 1 (oligoclonal). Chi-squared comparison-of-proportions tests assessed whether the same CDR3 differed in frequency between samples, such as brain versus blood. Public clonotypes were found by searching immuneACCESS, and the VDJdb browser was used to assess similarity to known antiviral clonotypes. Held by TCRdb, this immuneACCESS table contains in-frame sequences only and omits some clones. Under half of the omission traces to an unresolved V gene where checked; the cause of the rest is unknown. That table supplies the V and J calls and clone size; D and trimming were determined from the DNA. The table for this sample lists under 150,000 clones; under 95% of them were counted only once. Of the sample, under 4.5% is held by the ten largest clones.

As to this clone: The antigen this receptor binds is unknown. It has no much larger one-base neighbor in the sample; base qualities were not kept.

The meaning of the sample's time point label: resected brain tissue, or blood drawn just prior to surgery. The surgery cases showing the highest brain T cell transcript signatures were chosen for TCR beta chain sequencing of brain tissue and, when available, of blood. Before surgery, patients had received at least one anti-epileptic drug. The TCR-sequenced patients were children whose drug-resistant epilepsy was caused by tuberous sclerosis complex, focal cortical dysplasia, Rasmussen encephalitis or hemimegalencephaly. The blood samples were collected right before the epilepsy surgery. Bulk genomic DNA was extracted from unsorted brain tissue and whole blood with the Monarch genomic DNA purification kit. The CDR3 spans 15 residues, from the cysteine through the phenylalanine. Just the 45-base CDR3 DNA is kept, in frame starting at base 1. The germline V gene encodes CDR1 PRHDT and CDR2 FYEKMQ (reference sequence). V and J are truncated by 0 bases and 5 bases respectively, leaving an intervening sequence of 13 bases.

The sample was peripheral blood, taken at surgery. The chain joins TRBV13 to TRBJ1-1, and the D gene may be TRBD1, 6 bases matching. The TCR originated in a boy younger than two with hemimegalencephaly and intractable seizures. CDR3 loop: CASSLGANRETEAFF. At the DNA level, the sequence is TGTGCCAGCAGCTTAGGGGCCAACAGGGAGACTGAAGCTTTCTTT. The variable domain in full, with residues beyond the CDR3 obtained from the reference TRBV13 and TRBJ1-1 genes, is AAGVIQSPRHLIKEKRETATLKCYPIPRHDTVYWYQQGPGQDPQFLISFYEKMQSDKGSIPDRFSAQQFSDYHSELNMSSLELGDSALYFCASSLGANRETEAFFGQGTRLTVV.